This passage covers 16 T cell receptor beta chains from one sample sequenced in a study of PD-L1 blockade in urothelial cancer. As for time point: pretreatment peripheral blood. Using immunoSEQ multiplex PCR, the repertoire was profiled, and TCRdb retains in-frame clones only, with some absent. The sample records just under 65,000 clones, approximately 78% being singletons. The material was PBMCs, obtained around atezolizumab (anti-PD-L1) treatment. These receptor sequences come from a man between 65 and 85 years old with urothelial cancer.

This chain joins TRBV4-3 and TRBJ2-3; perhaps TRBD2 as D (5 bases). Germline loops: CDR1 LGHNA, CDR2 YSLEER. Trimming left V 1 base short and J 4 bases short, with 6 bases between. CDR3 length equals 13 residues. CDR3 sequence (DNA): TGCGCCAGCAGCCAAGTGAGGGCAGATACGCAGTATTTT. This gives the protein CASSQVRADTQYF.

This clone is a singleton in its sample. This chain connects TRBV6-1 to TRBJ2-1; the match to TRBD2 covers 9 bases. Germline values: CDR1 MNHNS, CDR2 SASEGT. With V trimmed by 2 bases and J by 2 bases, 4 bases remained unmatched. CDR3 length: 16 amino acids. This CDR3 is CASSERLAGTYNEQFF. The CDR3 DNA reads as TGTGCCAGCAGTGAACGGCTAGCGGGGACCTACAATGAGCAGTTCTTC.

This CDR3 is CASSRNGGLDKNIQYF. The CDR3 bases are TGTGCCAGTAGTAGGAACGGGGGGTTGGATAAAAACATTCAGTACTTC. The gene calls are TRBV19 and TRBJ2-4, with TRBD2 identical over 7 bases. CDR1 and CDR2 (germline): LNHDA, SQIVND (reference sequence). Trimming removed 4 bases from V and 4 bases from J; junction bases left unmatched: 10. The CDR3 is 16 amino acids.

The chain carries TRBV28 and TRBJ1-1; a possible D gene is TRBD1 (6 bases). Germline values: CDR1 MDHEN, CDR2 SYDVKM. The CDR3 has 14 residues. V was clipped by 2 bases and J by 11 bases, with 18 bases between them. The CDR3 bases are TGTGCCAGCAGTTTAGGGGGAGGGGGGGGCATGGCTTTCTTT. Its protein is CASSLGGGGGMAFF.

This chain joins TRBV4-3 and TRBJ2-7; 7 bases fit TRBD1. With 1 base clipped from V and 6 bases from J, the junction kept 3 bases outside the gene matches. CDR3 length equals 13 residues. CDR1 and CDR2 (germline): LGHNA, YSLEER. CDR3 nucleotides: TGCGCCAGCAGCCAAGCATCAGGGGGCGAGCAGTACTTC. Protein: CASSQASGGEQYF.

The rearrangement uses TRBV9 and TRBJ2-7; D not resolved. The CDR3 loop spans 15 amino acids. Looked up from germline, CDR1 is SGDLS and CDR2 is YYNGEE. V was cut by 0 bases and J by 4 bases, with 14 bases left in between. The CDR3 is CASSVAWADGYEQYF. The CDR3 bases are TGTGCCAGCAGCGTAGCGTGGGCCGACGGATACGAGCAGTACTTC.

The rearrangement joins TRBV6-5 to TRBJ1-1; TRBD1 matches at 11 bases. Per germline, CDR1 MNHEY and CDR2 SVGAGI. This CDR3 region has 14 residues. The ends lost 6 bases at V and 6 bases at J; junction bases unmatched: 6. The DNA for the CDR3 is TGTGCCAGCAGCCGGACAGGGGGCAAAGCTGAAGCTTTCTTT. Protein product: CASSRTGGKAEAFF.

This chain connects TRBV2 to TRBJ2-3; D perhaps matches TRBD1 (5 bases). This CDR3 is built from 14 residues. V was cut by 4 bases and J by 5 bases, with 13 bases left in between. Germline CDR1 is SNHLY and CDR2 is FYNNEI. The CDR3 nucleotides are TGTGCCAGCAGTGTTGGACAAATGGGAGATACGCAGTATTTT. It is translated as CASSVGQMGDTQYF.

V and J are TRBV5-1 and TRBJ2-5; 9 bases align to TRBD1. Germline V lookup: CDR1 SGHRS, CDR2 YFSETQ. This CDR3 has 14 residues. The V and J ends lost 3 bases and 4 bases, in that order; junction bases with no gene match: 4. The CDR3 DNA sequence: TGCGCCAGCAGCTCCGACAGGGGGATAGAGACCCAGTACTTC. Protein sequence: CASSSDRGIETQYF.

J is TRBJ1-4 and V is TRBV27; D ambiguous. Trimming pared 1 base from V and 6 bases from J, leaving 15 bases between. Germline CDR1 MNHEY, CDR2 SMNVEV (reference sequence). The CDR3 is 16 residues long. The CDR3 coding sequence is TGTGCCAGCAGTTTATTCTCGGCAATGGCGGATGAAAAACTGTTTTTT. Its protein is CASSLFSAMADEKLFF. Full variable domain (remainder filled in from reference TRBV27 and TRBJ1-4): EAQVTQNPRYLITVTGKKLTVTCSQNMNHEYMSWYRQDPGLGLRQIYYSMNVEVTDKGDVPEGYKVSRKEKRNFPLILESPSPNQTSLYFCASSLFSAMADEKLFFGSGTQLSVL.

The rearrangement joins TRBV5-1 to TRBJ2-7, with D perhaps TRBD2 (5 bases). The V end was cut by 0 bases, the J end by 3 bases, with 13 bases between. This CDR3 region has 15 residues. Germline CDR1 is SGHRS and CDR2 is YFSETQ. The CDR3 is CASSLAAGNRYEQYF. The CDR3 bases are TGCGCCAGCAGCTTGGCGGCCGGGAACCGCTACGAGCAGTACTTC.

The chain uses TRBV19 and TRBJ2-2, with 12 bases matching TRBD1. This CDR3 region has 16 residues. Germline loops: CDR1 LNHDA, CDR2 SQIVND (reference sequence). J lost 6 bases, V lost 8 bases, and 10 bases had no gene match. For the CDR3, the DNA is TGTGCCAGTGGATTTAGGGGGACAGGGGGCTCCGGGGAGCTGTTTTTT. Amino acid sequence: CASGFRGTGGSGELFF. The whole variable domain, filled in from reference TRBV19 and TRBJ2-2, reads DGGITQSPKYLFRKEGQNVTLSCEQNLNHDAMYWYRQDPGQGLRLIYYSQIVNDFQKGDIAEGYSVSREKKESFPLTVTSAQKNPTAFYLCASGFRGTGGSGELFFGEGSRLTVL.

This clone was detected only once. The V call is TRBV9, the J call TRBJ2-1; 9 bases align to TRBD1. V lost 4 bases, J lost 8 bases, and 16 bases stayed unmatched. Looked up from germline, CDR1 is SGDLS and CDR2 is YYNGEE. The CDR3 consists of 17 residues. The CDR3 is CASSSRSLGQGYDEQFF. As DNA, the CDR3 is TGTGCCAGCAGCTCGAGAAGTCTGGGACAGGGTTACGATGAGCAGTTCTTC.

This clone was observed a single time. The chain employs TRBV6-1 and TRBJ1-4, with a weak D call TRBD1 (5 bases). Trimming removed 7 bases at V and 3 bases at J, with 12 bases between. Germline V gives CDR1 MNHNS, CDR2 SASEGT. This CDR3 is 14 amino acids long. CDR3 DNA: TGTGCCAGCACGGATCAGGGATCTAATGAAAAACTGTTTTTT. It is translated as CASTDQGSNEKLFF.

This clone was recorded a few times. This chain uses TRBV11-3 with TRBJ2-7; TRBD1 matches at 10 bases. The CDR3 sequence is 15 residues long. CDR1 SGHNT and CDR2 YENEEA come from the germline V gene. V gave up 5 bases and J gave up 5 bases; unmatched junction bases: 9. The CDR3 bases are TGTGCCAGCAGCCCCCGACAGGGGGCGACGGACGAGCAGTACTTC. Translated: CASSPRQGATDEQYF.

In its sample, this clone was seen a few times. The chain has TRBV29-1 and TRBJ1-1; the D gene is possibly TRBD1 (5 bases). The CDR3 runs to 14 residues. The germline CDR1 and CDR2 sequences are SQVTM and ANQGSEA. Trimming cost V 4 bases and J 0 bases, with 12 bases left between them. Here the CDR3 DNA reads TGCAGCGTTGTCCGGACAACCATGAACACTGAAGCTTTCTTT. It specifies CSVVRTTMNTEAFF.